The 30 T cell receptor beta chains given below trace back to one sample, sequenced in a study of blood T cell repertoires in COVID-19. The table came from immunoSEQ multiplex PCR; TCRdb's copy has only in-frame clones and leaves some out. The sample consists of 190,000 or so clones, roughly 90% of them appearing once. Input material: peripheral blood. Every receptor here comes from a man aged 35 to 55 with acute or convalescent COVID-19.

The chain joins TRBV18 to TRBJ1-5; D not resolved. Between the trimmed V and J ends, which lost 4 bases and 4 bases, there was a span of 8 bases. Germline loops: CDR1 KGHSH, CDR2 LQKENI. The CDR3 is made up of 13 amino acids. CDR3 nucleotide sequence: TGTGCCAGCTCACTCCAGGATAATCAGCCCCAGCATTTT. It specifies CASSLQDNQPQHF.

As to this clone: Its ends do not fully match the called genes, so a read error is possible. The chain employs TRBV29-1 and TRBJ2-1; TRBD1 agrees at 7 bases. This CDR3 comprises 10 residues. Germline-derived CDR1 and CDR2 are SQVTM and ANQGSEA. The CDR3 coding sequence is TGCAGCGTCGTAGACAGGGCCCTGCTCTTC. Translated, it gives CSVVDRALLF.

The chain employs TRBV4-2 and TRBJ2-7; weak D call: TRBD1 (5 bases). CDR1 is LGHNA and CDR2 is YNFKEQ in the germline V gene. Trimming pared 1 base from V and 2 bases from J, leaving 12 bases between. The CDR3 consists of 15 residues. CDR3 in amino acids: CASSQGGLTPYEQYF. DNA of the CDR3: TGTGCCAGCAGCCAAGGGGGCCTCACCCCCTACGAGCAGTACTTC.

The CDR3 reads CAISEDGSNQPQHF. The CDR3 DNA is TGTGCCATCAGTGAGGACGGGAGCAATCAGCCCCAGCATTTT. The chain uses TRBV10-3 and TRBJ1-5; D not certain. CDR1 is ENHRY and CDR2 is SYGVKD in the germline V gene. The CDR3 is 14 amino acids. V was shortened by 2 bases and J by 1 base, with 6 bases between the two germline ends.

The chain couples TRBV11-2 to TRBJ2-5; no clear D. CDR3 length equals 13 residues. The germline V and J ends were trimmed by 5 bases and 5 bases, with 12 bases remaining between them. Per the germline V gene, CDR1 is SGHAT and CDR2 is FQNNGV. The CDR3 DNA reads TGTGCCAGCAGCGAACGACAAGTCGAGACCCAGTACTTC. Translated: CASSERQVETQYF.

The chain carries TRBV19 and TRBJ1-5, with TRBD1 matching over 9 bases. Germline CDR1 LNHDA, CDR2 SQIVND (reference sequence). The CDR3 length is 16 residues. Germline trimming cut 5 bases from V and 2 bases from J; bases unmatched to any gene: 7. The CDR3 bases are TGTGCCAGTAGTCTCCGACAGGGGGTTCGCAATCAGCCCCAGCATTTT. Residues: CASSLRQGVRNQPQHF.

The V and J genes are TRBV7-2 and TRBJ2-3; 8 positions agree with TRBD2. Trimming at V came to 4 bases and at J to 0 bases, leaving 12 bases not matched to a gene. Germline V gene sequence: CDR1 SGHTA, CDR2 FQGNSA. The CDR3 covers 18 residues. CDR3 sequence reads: CASSSSLTSGLSTDTQYF. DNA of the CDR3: TGTGCCAGCAGCTCCAGTCTTACTAGCGGACTAAGCACAGATACGCAGTATTTT.

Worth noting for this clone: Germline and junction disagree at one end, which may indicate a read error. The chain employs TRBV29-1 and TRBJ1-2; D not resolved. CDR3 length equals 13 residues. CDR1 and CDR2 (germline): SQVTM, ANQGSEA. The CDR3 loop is CSVEVGDNYGYTF. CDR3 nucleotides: TGCAGCGTGGAAGTTGGAGATAACTATGGCTACACCTTC.

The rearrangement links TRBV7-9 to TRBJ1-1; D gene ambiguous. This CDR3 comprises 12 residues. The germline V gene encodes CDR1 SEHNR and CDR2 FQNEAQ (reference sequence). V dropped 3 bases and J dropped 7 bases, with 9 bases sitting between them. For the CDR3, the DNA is TGTGCCAGCAGCTTCGGCGGATTTGAAGCTTTCTTT. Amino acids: CASSFGGFEAFF.

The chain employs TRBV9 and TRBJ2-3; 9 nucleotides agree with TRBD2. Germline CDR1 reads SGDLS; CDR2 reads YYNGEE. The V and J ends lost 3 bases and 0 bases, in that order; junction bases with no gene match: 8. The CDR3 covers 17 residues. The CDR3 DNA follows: TGTGCCAGCAGCGCCATGCTAGCGGGGACTAGCACAGATACGCAGTATTTT. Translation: CASSAMLAGTSTDTQYF.

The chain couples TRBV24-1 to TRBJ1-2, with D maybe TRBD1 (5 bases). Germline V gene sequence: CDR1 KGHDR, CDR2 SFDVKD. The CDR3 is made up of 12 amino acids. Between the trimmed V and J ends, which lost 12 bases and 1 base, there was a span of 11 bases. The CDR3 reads CAPTDSNYGYTF. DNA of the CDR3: TGTGCCCCCACAGACAGTAACTATGGCTACACCTTC.

The CDR3, as DNA: TGTGCCTGGAGTAGCGGCAATGAGCAGTTCTTC. Translation gives CAWSSGNEQFF. This chain joins TRBV30 and TRBJ2-1, with D possibly TRBD2 on 5 matching bases. The germline gives CDR1 GTSNPN, CDR2 SVGIG (reference sequence). Between the trimmed V and J ends, which lost 2 bases and 6 bases, there was a span of 5 bases. CDR3 size: 11 residues.

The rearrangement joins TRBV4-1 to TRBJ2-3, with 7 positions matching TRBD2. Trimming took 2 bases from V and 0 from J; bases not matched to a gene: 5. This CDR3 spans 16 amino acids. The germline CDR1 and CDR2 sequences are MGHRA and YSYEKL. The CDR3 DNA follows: TGCGCCAGCAGCCAAACAAGACTAGCTAGCACAGATACGCAGTATTTT. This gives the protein CASSQTRLASTDTQYF.

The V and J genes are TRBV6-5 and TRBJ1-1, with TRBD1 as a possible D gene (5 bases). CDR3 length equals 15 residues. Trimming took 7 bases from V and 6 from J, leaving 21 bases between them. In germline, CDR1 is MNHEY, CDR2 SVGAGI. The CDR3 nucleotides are TGTGCCAGCATGCCGCCGGGCCAGGGAATCCCTGAAGCTTTCTTT. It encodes CASMPPGQGIPEAFF.

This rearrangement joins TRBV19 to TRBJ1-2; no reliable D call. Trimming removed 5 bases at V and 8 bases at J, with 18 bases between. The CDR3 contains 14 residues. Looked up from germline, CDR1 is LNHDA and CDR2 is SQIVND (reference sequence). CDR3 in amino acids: CASSDTQRGYGYTF. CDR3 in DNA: TGTGCCAGTAGTGACACCCAGCGGGGTTACGGCTACACCTTC.

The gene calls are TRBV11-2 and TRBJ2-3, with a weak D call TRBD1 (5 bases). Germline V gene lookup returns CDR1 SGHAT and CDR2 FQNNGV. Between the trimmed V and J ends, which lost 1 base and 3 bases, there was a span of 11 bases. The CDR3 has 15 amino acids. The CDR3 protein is CASSLGPDRTDTQYF. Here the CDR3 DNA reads TGTGCCAGCAGCTTAGGTCCCGACAGAACAGATACGCAGTATTTT.

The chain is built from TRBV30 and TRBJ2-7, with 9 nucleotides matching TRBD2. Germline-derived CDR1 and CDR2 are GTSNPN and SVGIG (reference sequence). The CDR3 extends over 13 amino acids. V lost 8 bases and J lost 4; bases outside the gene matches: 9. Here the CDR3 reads CAGRTSAVYEQYF. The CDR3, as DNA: TGTGCCGGGCGGACTAGCGCGGTGTACGAGCAGTACTTC.

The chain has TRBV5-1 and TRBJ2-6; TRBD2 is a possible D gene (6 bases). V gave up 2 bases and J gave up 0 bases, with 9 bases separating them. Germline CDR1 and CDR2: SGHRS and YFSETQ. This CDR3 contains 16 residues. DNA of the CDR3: TGCGCCAGCAGCTTAACCGGGGGCTCTGGGGCCAACGTCCTGACTTTC. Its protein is CASSLTGGSGANVLTF.

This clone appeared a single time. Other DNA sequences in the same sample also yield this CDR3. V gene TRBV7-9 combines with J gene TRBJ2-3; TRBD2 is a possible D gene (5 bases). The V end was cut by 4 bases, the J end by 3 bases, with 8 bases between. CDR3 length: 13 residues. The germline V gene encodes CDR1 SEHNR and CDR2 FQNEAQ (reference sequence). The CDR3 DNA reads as TGTGCCAGCAGCTCAACGGGGACAGATACGCAGTATTTT. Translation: CASSSTGTDTQYF.

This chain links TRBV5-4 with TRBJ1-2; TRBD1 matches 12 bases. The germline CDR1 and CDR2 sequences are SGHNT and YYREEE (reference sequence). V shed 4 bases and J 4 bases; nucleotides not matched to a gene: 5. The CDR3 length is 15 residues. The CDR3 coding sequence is TGTGCCAGCAGCACCGGGACAGGGGGCGTCTATGGCTACACCTTC. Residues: CASSTGTGGVYGYTF.

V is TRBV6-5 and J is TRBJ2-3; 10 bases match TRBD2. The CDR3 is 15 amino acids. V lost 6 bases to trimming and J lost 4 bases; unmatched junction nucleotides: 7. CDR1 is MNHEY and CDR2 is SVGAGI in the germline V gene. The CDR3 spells CASSHGLAAADTQYF. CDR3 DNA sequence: TGTGCCAGCAGCCACGGACTAGCGGCAGCAGATACGCAGTATTTT.

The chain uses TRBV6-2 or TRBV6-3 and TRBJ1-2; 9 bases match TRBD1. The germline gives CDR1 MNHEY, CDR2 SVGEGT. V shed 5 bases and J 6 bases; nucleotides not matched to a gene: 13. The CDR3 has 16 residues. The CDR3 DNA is TGTGCCAGCAGTCTAAGTCTTACAGGGGGCAGGAATGGCTACACCTTC. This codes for CASSLSLTGGRNGYTF.

CDR3 protein: CASSKGQGATDTQYF. In DNA form, the CDR3 reads TGCGCCAGCAGCAAAGGACAGGGGGCCACAGATACGCAGTATTTT. The chain recombines TRBV5-1 with TRBJ2-3; the match to TRBD1 covers 11 bases. This CDR3 is built from 15 residues. Looked up from germline, CDR1 is SGHRS and CDR2 is YFSETQ. The V gene end was trimmed by 4 bases and the J gene end by 2 bases; junction bases not matched to a gene: 3. Drawing the rest from reference TRBV5-1 and TRBJ2-3, the complete variable domain is KAGVTQTPRYLIKTRGQQVTLSCSPISGHRSVSWYQQTPGQGLQFLFEYFSETQRNKGNFPGRFSGRQFSNSRSEMNVSTLELGDSALYLCASSKGQGATDTQYFGPGTRLTVL.

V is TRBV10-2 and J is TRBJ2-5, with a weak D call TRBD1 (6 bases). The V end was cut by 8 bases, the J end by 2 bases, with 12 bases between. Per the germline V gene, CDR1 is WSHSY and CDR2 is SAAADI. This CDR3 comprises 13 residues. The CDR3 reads CASADRSQETQYF. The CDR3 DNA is TGCGCCAGCGCGGACAGAAGTCAAGAGACCCAGTACTTC.

Here the CDR3 reads CASSTGTGGTEAFF. The CDR3 DNA sequence: TGTGCCAGCAGTACTGGGACAGGGGGCACTGAAGCTTTCTTT. This chain links TRBV6-5 with TRBJ1-1, with 11 bases aligning to TRBD1. V trimming: 5 bases; J trimming: 4 bases; junction bases outside the gene matches: 3. The length of the CDR3 is 14 residues. CDR1 and CDR2 (germline): MNHEY, SVGAGI.

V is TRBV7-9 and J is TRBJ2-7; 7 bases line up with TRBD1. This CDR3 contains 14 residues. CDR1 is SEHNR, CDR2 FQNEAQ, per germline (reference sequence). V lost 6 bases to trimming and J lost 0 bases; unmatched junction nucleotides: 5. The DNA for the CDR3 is TGTGCCAGCAGATCCGGACAGGCCTCCTACGAGCAGTACTTC. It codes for CASRSGQASYEQYF.

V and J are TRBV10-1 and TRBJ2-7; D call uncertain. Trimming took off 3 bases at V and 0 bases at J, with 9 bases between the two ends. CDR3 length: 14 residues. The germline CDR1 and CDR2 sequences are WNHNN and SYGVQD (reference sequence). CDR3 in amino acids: CASSELPSSYEQYF. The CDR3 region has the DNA TGCGCCAGCAGTGAACTTCCGAGCTCCTACGAGCAGTACTTC.

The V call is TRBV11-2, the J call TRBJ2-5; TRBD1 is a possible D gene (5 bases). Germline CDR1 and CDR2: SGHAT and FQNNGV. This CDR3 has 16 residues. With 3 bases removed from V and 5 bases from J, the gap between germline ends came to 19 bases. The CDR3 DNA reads TGTGCCAGCAGCTTTCAGGGTTTTTCGCTGAAGGAGACCCAGTACTTC. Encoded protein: CASSFQGFSLKETQYF.

CDR3 bases: TGTGCCAGCTCACCGCTCAGCCTAGCGGGGGGGCCCACCGGGGAGCTGTTTTTT. This codes for CASSPLSLAGGPTGELFF. The chain couples TRBV18 to TRBJ2-2; 12 nucleotides match TRBD2. The CDR3 is 18 residues long. Per germline, CDR1 KGHSH and CDR2 LQKENI. V shed 3 bases, J shed 4 bases, and the junction held 9 bases outside the gene matches.

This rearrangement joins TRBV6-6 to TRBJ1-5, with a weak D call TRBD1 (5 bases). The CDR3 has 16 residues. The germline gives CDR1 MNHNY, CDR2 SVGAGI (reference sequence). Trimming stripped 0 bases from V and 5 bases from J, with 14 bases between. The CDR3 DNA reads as TGTGCCAGCAGTTACTCAAGTGGGGGAGGCTATCAGCCCCAGCATTTT. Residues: CASSYSSGGGYQPQHF.